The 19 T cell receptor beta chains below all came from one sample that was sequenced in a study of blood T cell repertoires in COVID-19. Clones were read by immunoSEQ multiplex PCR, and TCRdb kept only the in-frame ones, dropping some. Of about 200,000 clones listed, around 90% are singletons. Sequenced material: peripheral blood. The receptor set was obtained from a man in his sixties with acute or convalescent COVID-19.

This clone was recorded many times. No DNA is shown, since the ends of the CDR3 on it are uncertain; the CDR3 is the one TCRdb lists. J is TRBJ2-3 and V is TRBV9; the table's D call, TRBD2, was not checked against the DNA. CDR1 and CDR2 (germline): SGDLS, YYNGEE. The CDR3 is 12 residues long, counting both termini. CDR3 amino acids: CASSVVAGGSYF.

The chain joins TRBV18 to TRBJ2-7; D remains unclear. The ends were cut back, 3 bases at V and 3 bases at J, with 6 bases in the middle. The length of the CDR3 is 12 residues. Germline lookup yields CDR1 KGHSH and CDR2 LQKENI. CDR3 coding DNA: TGTGCCAGCTCACCTCTAGACTACGAGCAGTACTTC. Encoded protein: CASSPLDYEQYF.

The CDR3 DNA is TGTGCCACCAGTGATTTACTTACAGGGGACTCGAACACCGGGGAGCTGTTTTTT. This encodes CATSDLLTGDSNTGELFF. The chain links TRBV24-1 to TRBJ2-2; possible D gene TRBD1, 7 bases. There are 18 residues in the CDR3. CDR1 is KGHDR and CDR2 is SFDVKD in the germline V gene. V was pared by 1 base and J by 0 bases, with 14 bases between.

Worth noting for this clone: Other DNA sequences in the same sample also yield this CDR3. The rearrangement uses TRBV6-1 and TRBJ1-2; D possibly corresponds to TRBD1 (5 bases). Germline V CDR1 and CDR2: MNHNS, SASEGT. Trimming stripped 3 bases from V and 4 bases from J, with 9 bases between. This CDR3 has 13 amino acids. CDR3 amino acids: CASSEGRGYGYTF. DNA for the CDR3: TGTGCCAGCAGTGAGGGGAGGGGCTATGGCTACACCTTC.

The CDR3 region has the DNA TGTGCCAGCAGCTTAGTTCCGACAGGGTCAACTAATGAAAAACTGTTTTTT. Amino acid sequence: CASSLVPTGSTNEKLFF. V is TRBV7-8 and J is TRBJ1-4, with TRBD1 identical over 7 bases. Losses at the gene ends were 1 base for V and 0 bases for J; bases not matched to a gene: 5. CDR1 is SGHVS, CDR2 FQNEAQ, per germline. The CDR3 totals 17 residues. Complete variable domain (other parts from reference TRBV7-8 and TRBJ1-4): GAGVSQSPRYKVAKRGQDVALRCDPISGHVSLFWYQQALGQGPEFLTYFQNEAQLDKSGLPSDRFFAERPEGSVSTLKIQRTQQEDSAVYLCASSLVPTGSTNEKLFFGSGTQLSVL.

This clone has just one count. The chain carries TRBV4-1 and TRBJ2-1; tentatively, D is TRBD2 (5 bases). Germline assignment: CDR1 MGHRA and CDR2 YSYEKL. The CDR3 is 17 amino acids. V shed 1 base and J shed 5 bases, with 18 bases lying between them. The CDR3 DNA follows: TGCGCCAGCAGCCAAGGGAACGGGGAGTCTGTCCACAATGAGCAGTTCTTC. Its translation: CASSQGNGESVHNEQFF.

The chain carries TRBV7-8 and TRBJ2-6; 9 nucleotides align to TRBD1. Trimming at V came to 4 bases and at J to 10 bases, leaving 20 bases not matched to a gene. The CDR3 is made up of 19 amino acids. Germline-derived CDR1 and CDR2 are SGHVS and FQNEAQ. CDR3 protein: CASSYIRTGEVKGVNVLTF. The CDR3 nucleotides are TGTGCCAGCAGCTATATACGGACAGGGGAGGTTAAGGGAGTTAACGTCCTGACTTTC.

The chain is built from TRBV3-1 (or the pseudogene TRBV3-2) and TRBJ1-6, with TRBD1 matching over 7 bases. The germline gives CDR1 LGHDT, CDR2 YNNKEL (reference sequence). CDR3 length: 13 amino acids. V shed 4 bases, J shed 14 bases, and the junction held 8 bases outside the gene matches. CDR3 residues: CASSRAYGQALHF. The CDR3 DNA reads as TGTGCCAGCAGCCGAGCATACGGACAGGCCCTCCACTTT.

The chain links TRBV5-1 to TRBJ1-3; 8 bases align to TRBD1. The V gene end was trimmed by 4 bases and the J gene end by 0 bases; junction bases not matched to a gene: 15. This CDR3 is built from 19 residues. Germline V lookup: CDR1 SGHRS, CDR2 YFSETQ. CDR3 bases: TGCGCCAGCAGCCTCGGACAGGGATCCCTTCTTTCCTCTGGAAACACCATATATTTT. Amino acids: CASSLGQGSLLSSGNTIYF. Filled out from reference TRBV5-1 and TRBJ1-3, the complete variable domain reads KAGVTQTPRYLIKTRGQQVTLSCSPISGHRSVSWYQQTPGQGLQFLFEYFSETQRNKGNFPGRFSGRQFSNSRSEMNVSTLELGDSALYLCASSLGQGSLLSSGNTIYFGEGSWLTVV.

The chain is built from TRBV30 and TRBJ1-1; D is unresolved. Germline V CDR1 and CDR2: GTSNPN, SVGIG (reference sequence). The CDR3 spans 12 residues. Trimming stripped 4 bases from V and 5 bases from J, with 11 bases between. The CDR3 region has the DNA TGTGCCTGGAAGAGGGCGGCGACTGAAGCTTTCTTT. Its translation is CAWKRAATEAFF.

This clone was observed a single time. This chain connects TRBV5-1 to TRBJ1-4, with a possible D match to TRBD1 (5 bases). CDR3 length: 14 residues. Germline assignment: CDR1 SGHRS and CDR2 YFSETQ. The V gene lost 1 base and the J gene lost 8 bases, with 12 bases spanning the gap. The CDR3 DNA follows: TGCGCCAGCAGCTTGTCCGGGGGAGGGGAAAAACTGTTTTTT. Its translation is CASSLSGGGEKLFF.

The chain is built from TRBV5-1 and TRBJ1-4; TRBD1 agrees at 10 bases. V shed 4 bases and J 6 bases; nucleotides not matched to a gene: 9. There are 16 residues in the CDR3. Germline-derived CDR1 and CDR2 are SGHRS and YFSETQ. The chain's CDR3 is CASSPAPGTGDEKLFF. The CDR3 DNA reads TGCGCCAGCAGCCCGGCTCCCGGGACAGGGGATGAAAAACTGTTTTTT.

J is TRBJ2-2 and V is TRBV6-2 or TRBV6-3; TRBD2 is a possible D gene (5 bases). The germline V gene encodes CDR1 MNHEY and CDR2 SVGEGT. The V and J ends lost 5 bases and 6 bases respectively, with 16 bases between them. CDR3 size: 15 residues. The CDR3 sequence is CASSPIGLGAGELFF. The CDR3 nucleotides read TGTGCCAGCAGTCCCATCGGACTGGGCGCCGGGGAGCTGTTTTTT.

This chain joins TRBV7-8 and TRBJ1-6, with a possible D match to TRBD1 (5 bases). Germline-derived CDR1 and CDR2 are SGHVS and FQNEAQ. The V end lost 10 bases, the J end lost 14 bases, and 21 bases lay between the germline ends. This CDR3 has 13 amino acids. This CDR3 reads CATSGGDQFTLHF. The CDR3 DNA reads TGTGCCACCTCGGGGGGGGACCAATTCACCCTCCACTTT.

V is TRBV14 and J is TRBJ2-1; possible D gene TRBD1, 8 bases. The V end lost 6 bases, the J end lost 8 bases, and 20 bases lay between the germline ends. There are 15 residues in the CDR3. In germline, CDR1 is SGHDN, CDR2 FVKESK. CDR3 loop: CASSLAQGGWDEQFF. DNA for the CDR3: TGTGCCAGCAGTCTCGCACAGGGGGGGTGGGATGAGCAGTTCTTC.

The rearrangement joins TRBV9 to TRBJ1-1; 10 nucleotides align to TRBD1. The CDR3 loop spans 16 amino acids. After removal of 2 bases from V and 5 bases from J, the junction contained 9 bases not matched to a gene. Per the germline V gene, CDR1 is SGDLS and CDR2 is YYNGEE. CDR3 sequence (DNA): TGTGCCAGCAGCGTCCGACAGGGGGCGCGGAGGACTGAAGCTTTCTTT. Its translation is CASSVRQGARRTEAFF.

The CDR3 DNA reads as TGCGCCATCAGGCCCGGGGGGCCTTTCTTAGAGACCCAGTACTTC. Amino acid sequence: CAIRPGGPFLETQYF. J is TRBJ2-5 and V is TRBV4-1; weak D call: TRBD2 (7 bases). This CDR3 is built from 15 residues. The germline V gene has CDR1 MGHRA and CDR2 YSYEKL. Trimming took off 10 bases at V and 4 bases at J, with 22 bases between the two ends.

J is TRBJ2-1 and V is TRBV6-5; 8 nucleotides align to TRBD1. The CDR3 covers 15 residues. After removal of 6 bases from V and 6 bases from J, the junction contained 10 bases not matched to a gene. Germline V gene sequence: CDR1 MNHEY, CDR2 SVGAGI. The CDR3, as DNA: TGTGCCAGCAGCATTACGGGACAGGCGATCAATGAGCAGTTCTTC. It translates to CASSITGQAINEQFF.

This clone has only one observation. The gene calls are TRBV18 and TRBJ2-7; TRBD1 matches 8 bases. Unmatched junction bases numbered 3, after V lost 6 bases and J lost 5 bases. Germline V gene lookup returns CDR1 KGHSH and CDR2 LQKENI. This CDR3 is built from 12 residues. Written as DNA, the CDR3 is TGTGCCAGCTCCCCGGACAGGGACGAGCAGTACTTC. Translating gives CASSPDRDEQYF.